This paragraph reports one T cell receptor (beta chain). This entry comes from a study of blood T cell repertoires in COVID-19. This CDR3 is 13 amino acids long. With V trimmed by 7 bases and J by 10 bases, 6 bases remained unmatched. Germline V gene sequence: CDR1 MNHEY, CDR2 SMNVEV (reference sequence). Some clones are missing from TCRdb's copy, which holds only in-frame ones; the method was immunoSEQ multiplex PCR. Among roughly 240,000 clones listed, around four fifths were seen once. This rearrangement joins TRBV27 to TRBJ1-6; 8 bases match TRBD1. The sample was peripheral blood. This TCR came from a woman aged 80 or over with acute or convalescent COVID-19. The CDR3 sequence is CASTTDRVSPLHF. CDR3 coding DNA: TGTGCCAGCACCACGGACAGGGTATCACCCCTCCACTTT.